These T cell receptor beta chains were read from a single sample in a study of blood T cell repertoires in COVID-19. The method was immunoSEQ multiplex PCR; TCRdb's version includes in-frame clones alone and lacks a portion of them. The table shows 250,000 to 400,000 clones, with around 86% occurring only once. What was sequenced was PBMCs or T cells enriched from blood (not recorded which). All receptors come from a man aged 60 to 75 who had recovered from COVID-19. Both conserved end residues are part of each CDR3. A D gene is named only where the DNA matches it firmly. Size is stated for part of the rows, as once, few or many counts, or as a class when the clone is expanded.

v_call	d_call	j_call	clone_size	cdr3_nt	cdr3_aa
TRBV28	-	TRBJ1-2	-	TGTGCCAGCAGCTCGTCCCCCGGAGGGGCAACCCCTAACTATGGCTACACCTTC	CASSSSPGGATPNYGYTF
TRBV9	TRBD1	TRBJ2-1	-	TGTGCCAGCAGCGTAGTTCCTGGGACAGACCGAAACAATGAGCAGTTCTTC	CASSVVPGTDRNNEQFF
TRBV30	-	TRBJ2-1	-	TGTGCCTGGAGTGTACATTCCAGGGCCTACAATGAGCAGTTCTTC	CAWSVHSRAYNEQFF
TRBV11-2	TRBD1	TRBJ2-7	-	TGTGCCAGCAGCTTGGGACAGATTTACGAGCAGTACTTC	CASSLGQIYEQYF
TRBV7-2	TRBD2	TRBJ2-7	-	TGTGCCAGCAGTTTGCCGCGACTAGCGGGAGAGAACGAGCAGTACTTC	CASSLPRLAGENEQYF
TRBV6-5	TRBD2	TRBJ2-7	-	TGTGCCAGCAGTTATGCGGGAGGCTCCTACGAGCAGTACTTC	CASSYAGGSYEQYF
TRBV28	TRBD1	TRBJ2-1	-	TGTGCCAGCAGGCCTACTCCGGGACAGGGGGCCTACAATGAGCAGTTCTTC	CASRPTPGQGAYNEQFF
TRBV5-1	TRBD1	TRBJ2-3	-	TGCGCCAGCAGCCCGGGACAGAGCACAGATACGCAGTATTTT	CASSPGQSTDTQYF
TRBV7-2	TRBD2	TRBJ2-3	-	TGTGCCAGCAGCTTTAGTGCCGGACTAGCGGGAGCGCGAGATACGCAGTATTTT	CASSFSAGLAGARDTQYF
TRBV5-4	TRBD1	TRBJ2-1	-	TGTGCCAGCAGCATGGGACAGGTCTACAATGAGCAGTTCTTC	CASSMGQVYNEQFF
TRBV7-9	TRBD1	TRBJ1-4	-	TGTGCCAGCAGCCTCGCGGGGCAGGGGGTTTATGAAAAACTGTTTTTT	CASSLAGQGVYEKLFF
TRBV6-4	TRBD2	TRBJ2-3	once	TGTGCCAGCAGTGACTCTAGCGGGGGGGGCACAGATACGCAGTATTTT	CASSDSSGGGTDTQYF
TRBV7-9	-	TRBJ1-4	once	TGTGCCAGCAGCTTTCGGTCGCAGGCTAATGAAAAACTGTTTTTT	CASSFRSQANEKLFF
TRBV6-2/TRBV6-3	-	TRBJ2-7	-	TGTGCCAGCAGTTACTCTGCGGACTACCAGTCCTACGAGCAGTACTTC	CASSYSADYQSYEQYF
TRBV7-9	-	TRBJ1-5	few	TGTGCCAGCAGCTGGGGGGGGGCGCATGTCAATCAGCCCCAGCATTTT	CASSWGGAHVNQPQHF
TRBV3-1/TRBV3-2	-	TRBJ1-1	-	TGTGCCAGCAGCCCCCACGGGGTTGAGAACACTGAAGCTTTCTTT	CASSPHGVENTEAFF
TRBV5-1	TRBD1	TRBJ2-3	-	TGCGCCAGCAGCTTCCCCCCCACAGGGGCAGATACGCAGTATTTT	CASSFPPTGADTQYF
TRBV29-1	-	TRBJ1-2	-	TGCAGCGTTGTCAGTCAAGGCTACACCTTC	CSVVSQGYTF
TRBV4-2	TRBD1	TRBJ1-6	-	TGTGCCAGCAGCCCGGGTATACTTTCGGGACAGGGGTTTTATAATTCACCCCTCCACTTT	CASSPGILSGQGFYNSPLHF
TRBV6-4	-	TRBJ2-3	-	TGTGCCAGCAGTGACTCGGGTAGCCCGGGAGCAGATACGCAGTATTTT	CASSDSGSPGADTQYF
TRBV3-1/TRBV3-2	TRBD2	TRBJ2-3	-	TGTGCCAGCAGCCAAGATTCCCGGGGGGAGGATACGCAGTATTTT	CASSQDSRGEDTQYF
TRBV3-1/TRBV3-2	-	TRBJ1-6	-	TGTGCCAGCAGCCAGCAGTCACCCCTCCACTTT	CASSQQSPLHF
TRBV18	TRBD2	TRBJ2-1	-	TGTGCCAGCACTTTACTAGCGGGAGACTTCCCCTACAATGAGCAGTTCTTC	CASTLLAGDFPYNEQFF
TRBV14	TRBD1	TRBJ2-1	-	TGTGCCAGCAGCCACCGGCCGGGACAGGGGACGGATGAGCAGTTCTTC	CASSHRPGQGTDEQFF
TRBV18	TRBD2	TRBJ2-1	-	TGTGCCAGCTCACCTTCTCTAGCGGGAGGAGGTGACAATGAGCAGTTCTTC	CASSPSLAGGGDNEQFF
TRBV28	TRBD1	TRBJ1-1	-	TGTGCCAGCAGCCCACCCCCCGGACAGGGGACAGCTTTCTTT	CASSPPPGQGTAFF
TRBV2	-	TRBJ1-2	-	TGTGCCAGCAGTGAGCTGGGGCACTATGGCTACACCTTC	CASSELGHYGYTF
TRBV28	TRBD1	TRBJ1-1	-	TGTGCCAGCAGTTTACCCTTTGGACAGGGGGTAGGGACTGAAGCTTTCTTT	CASSLPFGQGVGTEAFF
TRBV20-1	-	TRBJ2-1	-	TGCAGTGTACCGGTTTTCAATGAGCAGTTCTTC	CSVPVFNEQFF
TRBV3-1/TRBV3-2	-	TRBJ2-7	-	TGTGCCAGCAGCCCGAATTATGAGGAGCAGTACTTC	CASSPNYEEQYF
TRBV6-5	-	TRBJ1-1	-	TGTGCCAGCAGTACATTTGGCCGGGACACTGAAGCTTTCTTT	CASSTFGRDTEAFF
TRBV19	TRBD2	TRBJ2-1	-	TGTGCCAGTACTTTAGGGAGGCTAGCGGGGTCGGATGAGCAGTTCTTC	CASTLGRLAGSDEQFF
TRBV7-3	TRBD2	TRBJ2-1	-	TGTGCCAGCAGCGTAACCGGGACTAGCGGGTTCAATGAGCAGTTCTTC	CASSVTGTSGFNEQFF
TRBV29-1	-	TRBJ1-4	-	TGCAGCGTTGAAGTACAGGTCCTCGGTGAAAAACTGTTTTTT	CSVEVQVLGEKLFF
TRBV2	-	TRBJ2-2	-	TGTGCCAGCAGTGAAGCCGTTCGCGGGTGGGCTAGCGAACCGAACACCGGGGAGCTGTTTTTT	CASSEAVRGWASEPNTGELFF
TRBV5-1	TRBD1	TRBJ2-7	-	TGCGCCAGCAGCTCTTCCGGGACAGGGGGCTACGAGCAGTACTTC	CASSSSGTGGYEQYF
TRBV18	-	TRBJ2-2	-	TGTGCCAGCTCCTCTTACACCGGGGAGCTGTTTTTT	CASSSYTGELFF
TRBV4-1	TRBD1	TRBJ1-3	few	TGCGCCAGCAGCCAAGGGGGCTGGACAGGCACTGGAAACACCATATATTTT	CASSQGGWTGTGNTIYF
TRBV24-1	-	TRBJ1-1	-	TGTGCCACCAGTGGGCAACCGAACACTGAAGCTTTCTTT	CATSGQPNTEAFF
TRBV23-1	-	TRBJ2-7	few	TGCGCCAGCGCACGGGGGACGGGCGAGCAGTACTTC	CASARGTGEQYF
TRBV2	TRBD1	TRBJ2-7	-	TGTGCCAGCATTCCCGGGACAGGGGCCTACGAGCAGTACTTC	CASIPGTGAYEQYF
TRBV5-4	TRBD1	TRBJ1-4	once	TGTGCCAGCAGCCATATCGACAGGGTGGGGGAAAAACTGTTTTTT	CASSHIDRVGEKLFF
TRBV28	-	TRBJ1-2	once	TGTGCCAGCAGTTTATGGGTCATGGAGGATGGCTACACCTTC	CASSLWVMEDGYTF
TRBV4-3	TRBD1	TRBJ1-1	-	TGCGCCAGCAGCCAAGTGACAGGGGGCGGTGGCACTGAAGCTTTCTTT	CASSQVTGGGGTEAFF
TRBV9	TRBD1	TRBJ1-5	-	TGTGCCAGCAGCGTGACAGGGGATCAGCCCCAGCATTTT	CASSVTGDQPQHF